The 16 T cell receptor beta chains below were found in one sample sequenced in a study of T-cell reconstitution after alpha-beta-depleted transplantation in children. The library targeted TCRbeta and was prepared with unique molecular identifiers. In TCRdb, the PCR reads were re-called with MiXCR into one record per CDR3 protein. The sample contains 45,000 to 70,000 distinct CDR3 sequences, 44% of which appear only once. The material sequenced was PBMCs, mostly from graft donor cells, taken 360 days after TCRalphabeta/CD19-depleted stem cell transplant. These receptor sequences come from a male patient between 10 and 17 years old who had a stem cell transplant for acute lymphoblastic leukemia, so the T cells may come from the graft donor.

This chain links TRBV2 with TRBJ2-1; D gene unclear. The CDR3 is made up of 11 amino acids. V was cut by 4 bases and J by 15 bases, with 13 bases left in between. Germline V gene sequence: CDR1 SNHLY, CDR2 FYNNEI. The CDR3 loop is CASSVNSLRFF. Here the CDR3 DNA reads TGTGCCAGCAGTGTTAACTCGCTGAGGTTCTTC. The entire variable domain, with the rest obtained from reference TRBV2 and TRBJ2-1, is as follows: EPEVTQTPSHQVTQMGQEVILRCVPISNHLYFYWYRQILGQKVEFLVSFYNNEISEKSEIFDDQFSVERPDGSNFTLKIRSTKLEDSAMYFCASSVNSLRFFGPGTRLTVL.

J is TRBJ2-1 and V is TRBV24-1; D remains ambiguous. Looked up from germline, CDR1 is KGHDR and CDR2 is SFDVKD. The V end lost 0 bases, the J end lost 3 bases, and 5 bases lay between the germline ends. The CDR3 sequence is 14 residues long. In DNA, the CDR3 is TGTGCCACCAGTGATTTGAGTGACTACAATGAGCAGTTCTTC. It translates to CATSDLSDYNEQFF.

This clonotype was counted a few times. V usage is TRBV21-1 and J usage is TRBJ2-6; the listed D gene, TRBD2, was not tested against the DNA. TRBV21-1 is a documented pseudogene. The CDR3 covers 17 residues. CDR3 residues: CASSKAQGNSGANVLTF. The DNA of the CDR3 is TGTGCCAGCAGCAAAGCGCAGGGCAACTCTGGGGCCAACGTCCTGACTTTC.

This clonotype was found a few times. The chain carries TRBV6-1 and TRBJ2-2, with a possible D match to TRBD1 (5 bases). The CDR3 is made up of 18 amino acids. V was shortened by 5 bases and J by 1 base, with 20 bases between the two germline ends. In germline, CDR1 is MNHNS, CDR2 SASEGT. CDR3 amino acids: CASSTRARGFQNTGELFF. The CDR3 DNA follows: TGTGCCAGCAGTACCCGGGCAAGGGGCTTCCAGAACACCGGGGAGCTGTTTTTT.

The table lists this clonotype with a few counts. The CDR3 here is CASSLAISYEQYF. The CDR3 DNA sequence: TGTGCCAGCAGCTTAGCCATCTCCTACGAGCAGTACTTC. V gene TRBV7-9 combines with J gene TRBJ2-7; D ambiguous. This CDR3 region has 13 residues. Trimming cost V 0 bases and J 0 bases, with 3 bases left between them. From germline, CDR1 is SEHNR and CDR2 FQNEAQ (reference sequence).

The CDR3, as DNA: TGTGCCAGCAGGGCCTTAGCGGGAAGGGACAATGAGCAGTTCTTC. It translates to CASRALAGRDNEQFF. This sequence joins TRBV11-2 and TRBJ2-1; 8 nucleotides agree with TRBD2. The germline gives CDR1 SGHAT, CDR2 FQNNGV. The V segment lost 6 bases and the J segment 5 bases; nucleotides outside the gene matches: 9. The CDR3 spans 15 residues.

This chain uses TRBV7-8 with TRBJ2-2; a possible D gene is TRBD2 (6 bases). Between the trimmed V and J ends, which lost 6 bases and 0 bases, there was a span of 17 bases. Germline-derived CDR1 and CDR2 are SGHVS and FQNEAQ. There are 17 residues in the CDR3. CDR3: CASRSPIGGTNTGELFF. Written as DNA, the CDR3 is TGTGCCAGCAGATCCCCGATTGGCGGGACGAACACCGGGGAGCTGTTTTTT.

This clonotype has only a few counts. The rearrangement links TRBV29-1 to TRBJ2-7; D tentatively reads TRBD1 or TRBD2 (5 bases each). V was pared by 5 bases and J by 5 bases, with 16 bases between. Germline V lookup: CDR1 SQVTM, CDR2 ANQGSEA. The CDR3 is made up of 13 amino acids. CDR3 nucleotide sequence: TGCAGCGTTCACGGGGCAGGGAGCGACGAGCAGTACTTC. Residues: CSVHGAGSDEQYF.

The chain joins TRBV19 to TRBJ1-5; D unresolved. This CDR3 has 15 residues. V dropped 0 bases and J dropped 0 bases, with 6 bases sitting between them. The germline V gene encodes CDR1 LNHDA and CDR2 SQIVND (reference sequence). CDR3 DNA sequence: TGTGCCAGTAGTATAGACAGGCCTAGCAATCAGCCCCAGCATTTT. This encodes CASSIDRPSNQPQHF.

DNA of the CDR3: TGCAGTGCTTTGGGACTAGCGGCCTACGAGCAGTACTTC. This encodes CSALGLAAYEQYF. The rearrangement joins TRBV20-1 to TRBJ2-7; TRBD2 matches at 11 bases. The CDR3 covers 13 residues. J lost 2 bases, V lost 5 bases, and 2 bases had no gene match. CDR1 and CDR2 from the germline V gene are DFQATT and SNEGSKA (reference sequence).

CDR3 in amino acids: CASSSPAVVTQYF. CDR3 bases: TGTGCCAGCAGTTCTCCCGCGGTGGTGACCCAGTACTTC. The chain couples TRBV28 to TRBJ2-5; D is uncertain. The CDR3 length is 13 residues. V was clipped by 4 bases and J by 7 bases, with 13 bases between them. Germline CDR1 is MDHEN and CDR2 is SYDVKM.

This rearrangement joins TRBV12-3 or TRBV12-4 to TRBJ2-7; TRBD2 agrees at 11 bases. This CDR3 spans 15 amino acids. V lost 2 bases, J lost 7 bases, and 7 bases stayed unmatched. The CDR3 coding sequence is TGTGCCAGCAGTTTAAGGCTAGCGGGAGGTAGGGAGCAGTACTTC. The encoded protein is CASSLRLAGGREQYF.

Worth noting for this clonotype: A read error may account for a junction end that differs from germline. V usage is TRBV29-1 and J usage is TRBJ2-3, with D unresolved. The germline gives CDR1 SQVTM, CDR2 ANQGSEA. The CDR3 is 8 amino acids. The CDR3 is CGTDTQYF. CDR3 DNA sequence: TGTGGCACAGATACGCAGTATTTT.

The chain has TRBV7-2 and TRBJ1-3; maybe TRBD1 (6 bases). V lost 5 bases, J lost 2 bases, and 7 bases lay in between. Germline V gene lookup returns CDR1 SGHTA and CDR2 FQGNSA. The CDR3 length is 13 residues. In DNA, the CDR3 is TGTGCCAGCAGCAGGGACACTGGAAACACCATATATTTT. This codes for CASSRDTGNTIYF.

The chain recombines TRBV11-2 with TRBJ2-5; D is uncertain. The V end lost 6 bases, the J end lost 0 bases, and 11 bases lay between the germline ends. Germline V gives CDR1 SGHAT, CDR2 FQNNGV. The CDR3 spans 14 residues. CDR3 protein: CASRQTSYQETQYF. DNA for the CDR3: TGTGCCAGCAGACAGACGAGTTACCAAGAGACCCAGTACTTC.

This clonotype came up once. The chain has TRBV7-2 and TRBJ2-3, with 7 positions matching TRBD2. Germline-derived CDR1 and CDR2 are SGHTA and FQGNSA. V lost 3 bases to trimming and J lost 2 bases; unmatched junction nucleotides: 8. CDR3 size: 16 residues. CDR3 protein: CASSFLGRAPTDTQYF. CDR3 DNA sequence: TGTGCCAGCAGCTTTCTGGGGAGGGCCCCCACAGATACGCAGTATTTT.